What follows are 10 T cell receptor beta chains derived from one specimen sequenced in a study of blood T cell repertoires in COVID-19. Measured with immunoSEQ multiplex PCR; TCRdb has only the in-frame clones, and not every one. The repertoire holds fewer than 350,000 clones, with about nine tenths as singletons. The sequencing input was PBMCs or T cells enriched from blood (not recorded which). The receptors originated from a man between 60 and 70 years old who had recovered from COVID-19.

The J gene is TRBJ2-7, the V gene TRBV14; 11 bases match TRBD1. Germline CDR1 SGHDN, CDR2 FVKESK. The CDR3 runs to 15 residues. V trimming: 4 bases; J trimming: 3 bases; junction bases outside the gene matches: 5. The CDR3 bases are TGTGCCAGCAGCCGAACGGGACAGGGGGACTACGAGCAGTACTTC. This sequence encodes CASSRTGQGDYEQYF. Complete variable domain (other parts from reference TRBV14 and TRBJ2-7): EAGVTQFPSHSVIEKGQTVTLRCDPISGHDNLYWYRRVMGKEIKFLLHFVKESKQDESGMPNNRFLAERTGGTYSTLKVQPAELEDSGVYFCASSRTGQGDYEQYFGPGTRLTVT.

The chain carries TRBV18 and TRBJ2-1; D is perhaps TRBD2 (6 bases). The germline V gene has CDR1 KGHSH and CDR2 LQKENI. The ends were cut back, 2 bases at V and 8 bases at J, with 7 bases in the middle. CDR3 length: 12 amino acids. The CDR3 loop reads CASSPSGDEQFF. The CDR3, as DNA: TGTGCCAGCTCACCATCGGGGGATGAGCAGTTCTTC.

The V call is TRBV5-1, the J call TRBJ1-6, with TRBD1 as a possible D gene (6 bases). V lost 0 bases and J lost 6, with 13 bases in between. CDR1 and CDR2 (germline): SGHRS, YFSETQ. The CDR3 covers 16 residues. The CDR3 loop reads CASSLGSAGVNSPLHF. The CDR3 region has the DNA TGCGCCAGCAGCTTGGGCTCGGCAGGGGTTAATTCACCCCTCCACTTT.

The rearrangement links TRBV5-1 to TRBJ2-3; possibly TRBD2 for D (6 bases). The germline CDR1 and CDR2 sequences are SGHRS and YFSETQ. V was pared by 4 bases and J by 0 bases, with 15 bases between. The CDR3 has 16 amino acids. CDR3 residues: CASSQNWGTSTDTQYF. DNA of the CDR3: TGCGCCAGCAGCCAAAACTGGGGGACTAGCACAGATACGCAGTATTTT. Together with reference TRBV5-1 and TRBJ2-3, the CDR3 gives the full variable domain: KAGVTQTPRYLIKTRGQQVTLSCSPISGHRSVSWYQQTPGQGLQFLFEYFSETQRNKGNFPGRFSGRQFSNSRSEMNVSTLELGDSALYLCASSQNWGTSTDTQYFGPGTRLTVL.

The genes are TRBV27 and TRBJ2-7; 9 bases are shared with TRBD1. V trimming: 6 bases; J trimming: 2 bases; junction bases outside the gene matches: 2. Germline V gene lookup returns CDR1 MNHEY and CDR2 SMNVEV (reference sequence). The CDR3 loop spans 13 amino acids. In nucleotides, the CDR3 is TGTGCCAGCAGACGACAGGGGGCCTACGAGCAGTACTTC. This codes for CASRRQGAYEQYF.

The gene calls are TRBV5-6 and TRBJ1-1; D remains unclear. This CDR3 region has 11 residues. Looked up from germline, CDR1 is SGHDT and CDR2 is YYEEEE. The V end was cut by 4 bases, the J end by 11 bases, with 12 bases between. CDR3 bases: TGTGCCAGCAGCAATAGCCTTACGGCTTTCTTT. Translating gives CASSNSLTAFF.

Comment on this clone: A read error may account for a junction end that differs from germline. The genes are TRBV7-9 and TRBJ2-5; D not certain. The CDR3 covers 11 residues. Per the germline V gene, CDR1 is SEHNR and CDR2 is FQNEAQ (reference sequence). DNA for the CDR3: TGTGCCAGCAGCTTAAAAGATGGCCTAGACTTC. Amino acids: CASSLKDGLDF. Complete variable domain (other parts from reference TRBV7-9 and TRBJ2-5): DTGVSQNPRHKITKRGQNVTFRCDPISEHNRLYWYRQTLGQGPEFLTYFQNEAQLEKSRLLSDRFSAERPKGSFSTLEIQRTEQGDSAMYLCASSLKDGLDFGPGTRLLVL.

V gene TRBV3-1 (or the pseudogene TRBV3-2) combines with J gene TRBJ1-2, with 9 nucleotides matching TRBD1. The length of the CDR3 is 15 residues. CDR1 LGHDT and CDR2 YNNKEL come from the germline V gene (reference sequence). V lost 4 bases, J lost 5 bases, and 8 bases stayed unmatched. The CDR3 loop reads CASSPGTGLEYGYTF. DNA for the CDR3: TGTGCCAGCAGCCCCGGGACAGGGTTAGAGTATGGCTACACCTTC.

The chain links TRBV4-2 to TRBJ2-2; D possibly corresponds to TRBD1 (5 bases). CDR1 LGHNA and CDR2 YNFKEQ come from the germline V gene. Trimming shortened V by 0 bases and J by 6 bases, and 11 bases separated the two germline ends. The CDR3 totals 15 residues. In DNA form, the CDR3 reads TGTGCCAGCAGCCAAGATCTTGTAGGGGCCGGGGAGCTGTTTTTT. Translated: CASSQDLVGAGELFF.

Comments on this clone: The same CDR3 arises from other DNA sequences in this sample as well. The chain recombines TRBV5-4 with TRBJ2-5; TRBD1 aligns across 8 bases. The V segment lost 0 bases and the J segment 2 bases; nucleotides outside the gene matches: 0. The CDR3 is 14 amino acids. Germline V gives CDR1 SGHNT, CDR2 YYREEE (reference sequence). CDR3 DNA sequence: TGTGCCAGCAGCTTGGGACAGGGGCAAGAGACCCAGTACTTC. Its translation: CASSLGQGQETQYF.